Listed below are T cell receptor beta chains from one sample, sequenced in a study of shared clonotypes between healthy human individuals. Clones were read by immunoSEQ multiplex PCR, and TCRdb kept only the in-frame ones, dropping some. The table records about 2.3 million clones, 92% of them present only once. The specimen was naive CD4+ T cells from PBMCs. The receptor set was obtained from a man between 18 and 29 years old in good health. Some clones in this sample may be carry-over from other donors' samples. CDR3s include the opening cysteine and the closing phenylalanine or tryptophan. Fields, in order: clone size, J gene, V gene, D gene, CDR3 protein, CDR3 DNA. A D gene is named only where the DNA matches it firmly. The size entry is marked missing in some rows and otherwise reads once, few, many or a size class.

size: .; J: TRBJ2-1; V: TRBV4-1; D: TRBD1; CDR3: CASSLGTGSREQFF; DNA: TGCGCCAGCAGCCTCGGGACAGGGTCCCGCGAGCAGTTCTTC
size: .; J: TRBJ1-2; V: TRBV7-2; D: .; CDR3: CASSFGTAGYTF; DNA: TGTGCCAGCAGCTTCGGGACTGCTGGCTACACCTTC
size: .; J: TRBJ2-7; V: TRBV6-5; D: TRBD1; CDR3: CASRPGQGSYEQYF; DNA: TGTGCCAGCAGACCGGGACAGGGCTCCTACGAGCAGTACTTC
size: .; J: TRBJ2-3; V: TRBV10-3; D: TRBD2; CDR3: CAITSSGESTDTQYF; DNA: TGTGCCATCACTTCCAGCGGGGAAAGCACAGATACGCAGTATTTT
size: .; J: TRBJ2-1; V: TRBV11-2; D: .; CDR3: CASSLVVPPYNEQFF; DNA: TGTGCCAGCAGCTTAGTGGTTCCACCCTACAATGAGCAGTTCTTC
size: .; J: TRBJ1-1; V: TRBV7-2; D: .; CDR3: CASSPTRGNTEAFF; DNA: TGTGCCAGCAGCCCCACCAGGGGCAACACTGAAGCTTTCTTT
size: .; J: TRBJ2-7; V: TRBV7-3; D: TRBD1; CDR3: CASSPGTGGLKQYF; DNA: TGTGCCAGCAGCCCCGGGACAGGGGGCCTCAAGCAGTACTTC
size: .; J: TRBJ2-4; V: TRBV14; D: .; CDR3: CASSQDYSTLYF; DNA: TGTGCCAGCAGCCAAGATTACAGTACACTTTACTTC
size: .; J: TRBJ1-5; V: TRBV7-8; D: .; CDR3: CASSLARGASNQPQHF; DNA: TGTGCCAGCAGCTTAGCGAGGGGGGCATCAAATCAGCCCCAGCATTTT
size: .; J: TRBJ1-3; V: TRBV7-3; D: .; CDR3: CASSFMRGDTIYF; DNA: TGTGCCAGCAGCTTCATGAGGGGCGACACCATATATTTT
size: .; J: TRBJ2-5; V: TRBV5-5; D: .; CDR3: CASSGWERGWTQYF; DNA: TGTGCCAGCAGCGGGTGGGAGAGAGGATGGACCCAGTACTTC
size: .; J: TRBJ2-7; V: TRBV15; D: .; CDR3: CATGDWRQESYEQYF; DNA: TGTGCCACCGGAGATTGGCGGCAGGAGTCCTACGAGCAGTACTTC
size: once; J: TRBJ2-7; V: TRBV19; D: .; CDR3: CASSVDGTYEQYF; DNA: TGTGCCAGTAGTGTCGACGGTACCTACGAGCAGTACTTC